The 11 T cell receptor beta chains below all came from one sample that was sequenced in a study of blood T cell repertoires in COVID-19. Libraries were prepared by immunoSEQ multiplex PCR; TCRdb keeps only in-frame clonotypes and omits some of them. The data contain some 130,000 clones, roughly two thirds of them singletons. The sequenced sample was peripheral blood. The receptors here all came from a woman aged 70-85 years with acute or convalescent COVID-19.

This rearrangement joins TRBV9 to TRBJ1-1; D not resolved. The CDR3 consists of 13 residues. Germline CDR1 and CDR2: SGDLS and YYNGEE. The germline V and J ends were trimmed by 0 bases and 1 base, with 4 bases remaining between them. Here the CDR3 DNA reads TGTGCCAGCAGCGTAGGGAGGAACACTGAAGCTTTCTTT. This sequence encodes CASSVGRNTEAFF.

A few counts support this clone. The DNA for the CDR3 is TGTGCCAGCAGCTTTAGTGAAAACAGGGTGTGGGGTGATGAGCAGTTCTTC. Its protein is CASSFSENRVWGDEQFF. The chain joins TRBV11-2 to TRBJ2-1; possible D gene TRBD1, 6 bases. Germline V CDR1 and CDR2: SGHAT, FQNNGV. V lost 3 bases and J lost 8, with 23 bases in between. The CDR3 sequence is 17 residues long.

This sequence joins TRBV5-5 and TRBJ2-7, with a weak D call TRBD2 (6 bases). The V gene's germline CDR1 is SGHKS and CDR2 YYEKEE (reference sequence). V was pared by 6 bases and J by 1 base, with 11 bases between. CDR3 length: 13 residues. The CDR3 reads CASNQGTSYEQYF. CDR3 in DNA: TGTGCCAGCAACCAAGGGACTTCCTACGAGCAGTACTTC.

The chain recombines TRBV18 with TRBJ2-3; D is unresolved. Trimming shortened V by 2 bases and J by 0 bases, and 12 bases separated the two germline ends. Germline lookup yields CDR1 KGHSH and CDR2 LQKENI. The CDR3 is made up of 16 amino acids. The CDR3 nucleotides are TGTGCCAGCTCACCATTAGCCGATTCTAGCACAGATACGCAGTATTTT. This codes for CASSPLADSSTDTQYF.

The genes are TRBV15 and TRBJ2-7; a weak D match, TRBD1 (5 bases). The germline V gene has CDR1 LNHNV and CDR2 YYDKDF (reference sequence). With 4 bases removed from V and 4 bases from J, the gap between germline ends came to 8 bases. CDR3 length equals 12 residues. The CDR3 reads CATSKDSYEQYF. The CDR3 DNA follows: TGTGCCACCAGCAAAGACAGTTACGAGCAGTACTTC.

This clone has just a few counts. The chain combines TRBV11-3 with TRBJ2-5; D not certain. Per the germline V gene, CDR1 is SGHNT and CDR2 is YENEEA. This CDR3 contains 11 residues. V was pared by 5 bases and J by 4 bases, with 5 bases between. The CDR3 DNA follows: TGTGCCAGCAGCACCGGAGAGACCCAGTACTTC. Its translation is CASSTGETQYF.

This clone was seen more than once but under ten times. V and J are TRBV19 and TRBJ1-5; 7 nucleotides agree with TRBD1. CDR1 LNHDA and CDR2 SQIVND come from the germline V gene (reference sequence). After removal of 3 bases from V and 2 bases from J, the junction contained 10 bases not matched to a gene. The CDR3 runs 17 residues. This CDR3 is CASSIGNRGSRNQPQHF. The CDR3 nucleotides are TGTGCCAGTAGTATTGGGAACAGGGGATCGCGCAATCAGCCCCAGCATTTT.

The CDR3 loop reads CASSESKREQSEQYF. Here the CDR3 DNA reads TGCGCCAGCAGTGAGTCGAAGCGGGAGCAGAGTGAGCAGTACTTC. This chain connects TRBV10-1 to TRBJ2-7; TRBD2 aligns across 8 bases. The germline CDR1 and CDR2 sequences are WNHNN and SYGVQD (reference sequence). With 0 bases clipped from V and 7 bases from J, the junction kept 8 bases outside the gene matches. The CDR3 has 15 amino acids.

The chain employs TRBV14 and TRBJ2-7; TRBD2 matches at 9 bases. The trim removed 2 bases at V and 5 bases at J, leaving 4 bases unmatched. The germline V gene encodes CDR1 SGHDN and CDR2 FVKESK. The CDR3 covers 14 residues. The CDR3 DNA reads TGTGCCAGCAGCCAATCGCTAGCGGGACACGAGCAGTACTTC. Translated, it gives CASSQSLAGHEQYF.

This chain joins TRBV10-2 and TRBJ2-7, with D perhaps matching TRBD1 (7 bases). This CDR3 has 15 amino acids. Germline assignment: CDR1 WSHSY and CDR2 SAAADI. Trimming removed 6 bases from V and 0 bases from J, with 15 bases in between. CDR3: CASRRQGGDSYEQYF. The CDR3 bases are TGCGCCAGCAGGAGGCAGGGGGGAGACTCCTACGAGCAGTACTTC.

The genes are TRBV6-5 and TRBJ2-1, with 11 bases identical to TRBD1. The junction had 7 bases not matched to a gene; V was cut back by 10 bases and J by 5 bases. The CDR3 sequence is 14 residues long. Germline V gives CDR1 MNHEY, CDR2 SVGAGI. CDR3 in amino acids: CATQDRGRNNEQFF. In nucleotides, the CDR3 is TGTGCCACTCAGGACAGGGGGCGGAACAATGAGCAGTTCTTC.